The source of this T cell receptor beta chain is a study of T cell changes during pregnancy in multiple sclerosis. V dropped 6 bases and J dropped 6 bases, with 14 bases sitting between them. This CDR3 is 13 amino acids long. Germline CDR1 is LNHDA and CDR2 is SQIVND (reference sequence). Sequencing used immunoSEQ multiplex PCR; TCRdb keeps in-frame clones, though not all of them. The table shows under 55,000 clones, with approximately 94% occurring only once. The material sequenced was CD4+ T cells from peripheral blood mononuclear cells, taken in the third trimester of pregnancy. V and J are TRBV19 and TRBJ1-2; D is possibly TRBD1 (6 bases). This sequence was found in a female donor with multiple sclerosis, enrolled in a pregnancy study. The CDR3 coding sequence is TGTGCCAGTAGCCTCAGGAACAGGGATGGCTACACCTTC. This encodes CASSLRNRDGYTF.